This T cell receptor beta chain was identified during a study of identical twins. General observations from the study: In cord blood, abundant beta clonotypes had fewer insertions; memory showed no trend. Cross-sectional statistical analysis, not tracking of the same donors, underpinned the conclusions.

Template switching added a universal primer binding site, and final cDNA carried unique molecular identifiers. TCRdb called the 5' RACE reads again in MiXCR, with one record for every CDR3 protein. The data hold 350,000 or so distinct CDR3 sequences, with about 10% observed a single time. The CDR3 is 16 residues long. Trimming pared 1 base from V and 3 bases from J, leaving 13 bases between. Germline assignment: CDR1 LGHNA and CDR2 YNFKEQ. Turning to this clonotype: The antigen remains unidentified.

This TCR derives from a woman aged 45-65 years in good health. The sequencing sample was made of naive T cells sorted from blood. The V gene is TRBV4-2, the J gene TRBJ1-5, with D possibly matching TRBD1 (6 bases). CDR3 in DNA: TGTGCCAGCAGCCAAGCCGCGACAGGATACAATCAGCCCCAGCATTTT. It encodes CASSQAATGYNQPQHF.